The clone carrying this T cell receptor beta chain has just one count. This entry is derived from a study of OX40 agonist ivuxolimab in advanced cancers. V lost 5 bases, J lost 3 bases, and 10 bases lay in between. Germline CDR1 SGHTA, CDR2 FQGTGA. This CDR3 is built from 13 residues. The protocol was immunoSEQ multiplex PCR, while the TCRdb copy is restricted to in-frame clones and leaves out a portion. The table records tens of thousands of clones, 90% to 95% of them present only once. The rearrangement uses TRBV7-3 and TRBJ1-1; D not resolved. This receptor was taken from an adult with an advanced solid tumor such as melanoma, head and neck, liver or kidney cancer. Specimen: CD4+ or CD8+ T cells sorted from blood, collected in a trial of the OX40 agonist ivuxolimab. This CDR3 reads CASSPPADTEAFF. Written as DNA, the CDR3 is TGTGCCAGCAGCCCTCCGGCGGACACTGAAGCTTTCTTT.